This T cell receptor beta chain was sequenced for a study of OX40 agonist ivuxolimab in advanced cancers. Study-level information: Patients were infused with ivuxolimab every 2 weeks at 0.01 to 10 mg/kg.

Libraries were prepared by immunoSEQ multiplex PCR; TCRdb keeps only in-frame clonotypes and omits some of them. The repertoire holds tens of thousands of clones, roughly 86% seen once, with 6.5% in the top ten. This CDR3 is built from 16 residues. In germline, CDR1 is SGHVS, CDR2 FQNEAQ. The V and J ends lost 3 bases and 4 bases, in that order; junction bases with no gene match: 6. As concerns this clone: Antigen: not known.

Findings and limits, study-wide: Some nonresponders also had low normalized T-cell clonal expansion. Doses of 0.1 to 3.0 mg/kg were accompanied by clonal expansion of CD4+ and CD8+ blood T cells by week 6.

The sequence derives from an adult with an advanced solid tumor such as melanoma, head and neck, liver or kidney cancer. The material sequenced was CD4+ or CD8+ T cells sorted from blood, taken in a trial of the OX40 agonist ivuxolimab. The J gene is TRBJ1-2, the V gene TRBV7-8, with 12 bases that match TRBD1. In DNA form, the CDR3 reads TGTGCCAGCAGCTTGAGGTTGGGACAGGGGGCCTATGGCTACACCTTC. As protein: CASSLRLGQGAYGYTF.